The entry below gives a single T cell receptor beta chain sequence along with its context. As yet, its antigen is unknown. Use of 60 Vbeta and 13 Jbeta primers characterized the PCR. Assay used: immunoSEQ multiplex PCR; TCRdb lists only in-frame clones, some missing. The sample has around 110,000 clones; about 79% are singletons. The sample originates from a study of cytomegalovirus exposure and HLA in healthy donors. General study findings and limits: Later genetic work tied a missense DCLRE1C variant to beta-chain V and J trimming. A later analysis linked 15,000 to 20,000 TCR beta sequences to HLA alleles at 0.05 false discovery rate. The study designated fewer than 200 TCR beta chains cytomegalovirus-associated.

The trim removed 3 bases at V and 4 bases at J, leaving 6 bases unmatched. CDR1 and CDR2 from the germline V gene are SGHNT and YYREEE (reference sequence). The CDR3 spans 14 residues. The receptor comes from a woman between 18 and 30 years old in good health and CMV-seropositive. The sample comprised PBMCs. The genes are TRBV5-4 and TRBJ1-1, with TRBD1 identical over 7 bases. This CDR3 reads CASSYGTVSTEAFF. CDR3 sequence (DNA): TGTGCCAGCAGCTACGGGACAGTCTCCACTGAAGCTTTCTTT.